These 21 T cell receptor beta chains were sequenced from one sample in a study of T cell responses to AZD1222 COVID-19 vaccine. Assay used: immunoSEQ multiplex PCR; TCRdb lists only in-frame clones, some missing. The table lists roughly 100,000 clones, 70% to 90% of them singletons. Here the sequenced sample was peripheral blood, taken on day 0 of AZD1222 vaccination. Receptors were obtained from an adult in good health.

The V gene is TRBV11-3, the J gene TRBJ2-7; a weak D match, TRBD2 (5 bases). The CDR3 has 12 residues. Per germline, CDR1 SGHNT and CDR2 YENEEA. The V end was cut by 6 bases, the J end by 7 bases, with 13 bases between. The CDR3 nucleotides are TGTGCCAGCAGTTTCGCTCGGAGGGAGCAGTACTTC. Residues: CASSFARREQYF.

Of note for this clone: One end of the junction fails to match germline, which may point to a read error. The chain combines TRBV6-1 with TRBJ2-1, with TRBD1 identical over 8 bases. Germline V gives CDR1 MNHNS, CDR2 SASEGT. This CDR3 is built from 13 residues. CDR3: CASSEAQRDRTIF. As DNA, the CDR3 is TGTGCCAGCAGTGAAGCGCAAAGGGACAGGACGATCTTC.

The CDR3 loop is CASSFSTEAFF. CDR3 in DNA: TGTGCCAGCAGTTTCTCGACTGAAGCTTTCTTT. The V call is TRBV12-3 or TRBV12-4, the J call TRBJ1-1; D remains unclear. The CDR3 consists of 11 residues. V lost 3 bases and J 5 bases, leaving 4 bases between the germline ends.

This chain uses TRBV2 with TRBJ2-5, with D unclear. The CDR3 runs to 16 residues. Per germline, CDR1 SNHLY and CDR2 FYNNEI. Trimming cost V 4 bases and J 2 bases, with 17 bases left between them. CDR3 loop: CASSGLSQKNQETQYF. The CDR3 region has the DNA TGTGCCAGCAGTGGCCTTTCACAGAAGAATCAAGAGACCCAGTACTTC. Full variable domain (remainder filled in from reference TRBV2 and TRBJ2-5): EPEVTQTPSHQVTQMGQEVILRCVPISNHLYFYWYRQILGQKVEFLVSFYNNEISEKSEIFDDQFSVERPDGSNFTLKIRSTKLEDSAMYFCASSGLSQKNQETQYFGPGTRLLVL.

The chain carries TRBV5-5 and TRBJ2-7; 10 nucleotides agree with TRBD1. Germline V lookup: CDR1 SGHKS, CDR2 YYEKEE (reference sequence). The CDR3 length is 15 residues. The V and J ends lost 4 bases and 7 bases, in that order; junction bases with no gene match: 11. The CDR3 DNA reads as TGTGCCAGCAGCCCCTACCGGGACAGGGGAATGGAGCAGTACTTC. This translates into CASSPYRDRGMEQYF.

This chain uses TRBV10-1 with TRBJ2-7; 10 nucleotides agree with TRBD1. CDR1 and CDR2 from the germline V gene are WNHNN and SYGVQD (reference sequence). V dropped 4 bases and J dropped 6; count of bases not matched to a gene: 6. This CDR3 has 14 amino acids. The CDR3 DNA reads TGCGCCAGCAGTGGCGGGACAGGGGCGGGCGAGCAGTACTTC. The encoded protein is CASSGGTGAGEQYF.

The V and J genes are TRBV18 and TRBJ2-3, with D hard to call. Germline V gene sequence: CDR1 KGHSH, CDR2 LQKENI. The CDR3 is 14 amino acids. The V end lost 1 base, the J end lost 0 bases, and 5 bases lay between the germline ends. CDR3 protein: CASSPLASTDTQYF. The CDR3 region has the DNA TGTGCCAGCTCACCACTTGCGAGCACAGATACGCAGTATTTT.

The gene calls are TRBV5-6 and TRBJ2-2; no firm D call. The CDR3 extends over 13 amino acids. Per the germline V gene, CDR1 is SGHDT and CDR2 is YYEEEE. The V end was cut by 1 base, the J end by 3 bases, with 4 bases between. In DNA, the CDR3 is TGTGCCAGCAGCTTGTCTGACACCGGGGAGCTGTTTTTT. It encodes CASSLSDTGELFF.

This chain uses TRBV7-6 with TRBJ2-2; the D is unclear. V was clipped by 0 bases and J by 3 bases, with 14 bases between them. The CDR3 loop spans 17 amino acids. Germline V lookup: CDR1 SGHVS, CDR2 FNYEAQ. CDR3 amino acids: CASSLAGSPKHTGELFF. The CDR3 DNA follows: TGTGCCAGCAGCTTAGCGGGTAGTCCTAAACACACCGGGGAGCTGTTTTTT.

The genes are TRBV2 and TRBJ2-1; D might be TRBD2 (5 bases). The CDR3 length is 16 residues. From germline, CDR1 is SNHLY and CDR2 FYNNEI. The V end was cut by 2 bases, the J end by 0 bases, with 11 bases between. This CDR3 reads CASSERQSGSYNEQFF. CDR3 nucleotides: TGTGCCAGCAGTGAAAGACAAAGCGGCTCCTACAATGAGCAGTTCTTC.

The rearrangement uses TRBV11-3 and TRBJ2-2, with D tentatively TRBD1 (8 bases). The CDR3 is 15 residues long. V lost 4 bases, J lost 5 bases, and 14 bases lay in between. In germline, CDR1 is SGHNT, CDR2 YENEEA. The DNA of the CDR3 is TGTGCCAGCAGCTCCGGACAGGGAGGGACCGGGGAGCTGTTTTTT. Translating gives CASSSGQGGTGELFF.

The genes are TRBV5-1 and TRBJ2-3; D is perhaps TRBD2 (7 bases). The germline V gene encodes CDR1 SGHRS and CDR2 YFSETQ. The V and J ends lost 4 bases and 3 bases respectively, with 18 bases between them. The CDR3 length is 16 residues. CDR3 residues: CASSPGGGGKTDTQYF. CDR3 bases: TGCGCCAGCAGCCCCGGAGGGGGGGGAAAAACAGATACGCAGTATTTT.

This chain connects TRBV11-3 to TRBJ2-5; D may be TRBD1 (7 bases). Trimming removed 1 base at V and 3 bases at J, with 12 bases between. This CDR3 has 15 residues. CDR1 and CDR2 from the germline V gene are SGHNT and YENEEA. In nucleotides, the CDR3 is TGTGCCAGCAGCTTAGGGACAGGAGGGGAAGAGACCCAGTACTTC. Its translation is CASSLGTGGEETQYF.

The chain couples TRBV6-6 to TRBJ1-2; possible D gene TRBD1, 5 bases. Trimming pared 7 bases from V and 4 bases from J, leaving 13 bases between. Germline-derived CDR1 and CDR2 are MNHNY and SVGAGI (reference sequence). The CDR3 extends over 13 amino acids. The CDR3 DNA is TGTGCCAGCACCGTCGCCGGGACCTATGGCTACACCTTC. Its translation is CASTVAGTYGYTF.

In its sample, this clone was seen a few times. The chain joins TRBV7-2 to TRBJ1-6, with TRBD1 matching over 9 bases. Germline values: CDR1 SGHTA, CDR2 FQGNSA. V shed 6 bases and J 7 bases; nucleotides not matched to a gene: 4. This CDR3 is 14 amino acids long. The CDR3 DNA sequence: TGTGCCAGCAGGCCCGGGACAGGGAATTCACCCCTCCACTTT. Translating it yields CASRPGTGNSPLHF.

The V gene is TRBV5-1, the J gene TRBJ1-2, with D possibly TRBD1 on 5 matching bases. The V end was cut by 4 bases, the J end by 4 bases, with 20 bases between. Germline CDR1 and CDR2: SGHRS and YFSETQ. CDR3 length: 16 amino acids. CDR3 coding DNA: TGCGCCAGCAGCGAGGGGAGGGCAGCCGAGGGCTATGGCTACACCTTC. Translating gives CASSEGRAAEGYGYTF.

This CDR3 is CASESSYQPQHF. The CDR3 nucleotides are TGTGCCAGCGAATCCAGTTATCAGCCCCAGCATTTT. The J gene is TRBJ1-5, the V gene TRBV12-1; TRBD1, the table's D call, lacks a check against the DNA. TRBV12-1 is marked as a pseudogene. There are 12 residues in the CDR3.

The V call is TRBV2, the J call TRBJ2-2; D is tentatively TRBD1 or TRBD2 (6 bases each). The germline V and J ends were trimmed by 8 bases and 7 bases, with 23 bases remaining between them. The CDR3 has 16 amino acids. Germline V gives CDR1 SNHLY, CDR2 FYNNEI. The CDR3 DNA reads as TGTGCCAGCTCCCTCATGGGGGGCGGCATGGGCGGGGAGCTGTTTTTT. Amino acid sequence: CASSLMGGGMGGELFF.

The J gene is TRBJ2-1, the V gene TRBV5-1; D call uncertain. The CDR3 has 12 amino acids. Trimming pared 6 bases from V and 9 bases from J, leaving 13 bases between. In germline, CDR1 is SGHRS, CDR2 YFSETQ. The CDR3 DNA reads as TGCGCCAGCACCCTCGTGATGGGTGAGCAGTTCTTC. It translates to CASTLVMGEQFF.

The V and J genes are TRBV19 and TRBJ1-5; 7 nucleotides agree with TRBD1. The CDR3 sequence is 15 residues long. The ends lost 2 bases at V and 2 bases at J; junction bases unmatched: 3. The germline V gene has CDR1 LNHDA and CDR2 SQIVND (reference sequence). In DNA, the CDR3 is TGTGCCAGTAGTATATCGGGACAGCGCAATCAGCCCCAGCATTTT. Its protein product is CASSISGQRNQPQHF.

This chain uses TRBV19 with TRBJ1-1; D not resolved. V was cut by 3 bases and J by 0 bases, with 8 bases left in between. This CDR3 is built from 14 residues. CDR1 is LNHDA, CDR2 SQIVND, per germline (reference sequence). This chain's CDR3 is CASSIGILNTEAFF. DNA of the CDR3: TGTGCCAGTAGTATCGGCATCTTGAACACTGAAGCTTTCTTT.